The clone carrying this T cell receptor (beta chain) has a handful of counts. The source of the sample is a study of cytomegalovirus exposure and HLA in healthy donors. V was cut by 1 base and J by 7 bases, with 13 bases left in between. Germline CDR1 is SEHNR and CDR2 is FQNEAQ (reference sequence). This CDR3 is built from 15 residues. A multiplex PCR was run with 60 Vbeta primers and 13 Jbeta primers. Clones were sequenced by immunoSEQ multiplex PCR, and TCRdb holds only the in-frame ones, with some missing. Among about 98,000 clones listed, about 74% were seen once. The clonotype comes from a male donor in good health and CMV-seropositive. The sequenced sample consisted of PBMCs. The rearrangement uses TRBV7-9 and TRBJ1-4, with D unresolved. CDR3 residues: CASSLGGGGGEKLFF. In DNA form, the CDR3 reads TGTGCCAGCAGCTTAGGAGGTGGAGGTGGTGAAAAACTGTTTTTT.